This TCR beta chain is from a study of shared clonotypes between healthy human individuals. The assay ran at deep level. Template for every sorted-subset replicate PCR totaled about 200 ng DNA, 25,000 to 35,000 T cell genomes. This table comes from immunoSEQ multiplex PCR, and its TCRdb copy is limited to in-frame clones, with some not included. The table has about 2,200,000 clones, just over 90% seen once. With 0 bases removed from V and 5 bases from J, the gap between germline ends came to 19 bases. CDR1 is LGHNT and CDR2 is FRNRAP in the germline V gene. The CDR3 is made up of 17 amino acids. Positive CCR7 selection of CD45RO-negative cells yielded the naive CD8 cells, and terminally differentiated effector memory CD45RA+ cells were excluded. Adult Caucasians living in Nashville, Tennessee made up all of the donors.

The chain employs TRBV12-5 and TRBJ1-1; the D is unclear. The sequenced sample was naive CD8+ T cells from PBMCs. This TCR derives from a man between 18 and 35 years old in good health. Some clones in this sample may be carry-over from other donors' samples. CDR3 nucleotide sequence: TGTGCTAGTGGTTTGGTACAGTCGTTCGGCAATTGGACTGAAGCTTTCTTT. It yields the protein CASGLVQSFGNWTEAFF.